This T cell receptor beta chain was recovered during a study of glioma-infiltrating T cells after dendritic cell vaccination. Profiling relied on immunoSEQ multiplex PCR, and the TCRdb table lists in-frame clones only, not all of them. The repertoire consists of around 73,000 clones, with roughly four fifths occurring once and the leading ten covering 2.1%. CDR3 length: 15 residues. The germline gives CDR1 MNHEY, CDR2 SMNVEV (reference sequence). Trimming removed 3 bases at V and 6 bases at J, with 17 bases between. The V gene is TRBV27, the J gene TRBJ1-1; D not resolved. The clonotype originates from a human donor with glioblastoma. Sequenced material: blood, taken before dendritic cell vaccination. The CDR3 protein is CASSLGGTRSAEAFF. CDR3 in DNA: TGTGCCAGCAGTTTGGGTGGCACTCGGAGCGCTGAAGCTTTCTTT.